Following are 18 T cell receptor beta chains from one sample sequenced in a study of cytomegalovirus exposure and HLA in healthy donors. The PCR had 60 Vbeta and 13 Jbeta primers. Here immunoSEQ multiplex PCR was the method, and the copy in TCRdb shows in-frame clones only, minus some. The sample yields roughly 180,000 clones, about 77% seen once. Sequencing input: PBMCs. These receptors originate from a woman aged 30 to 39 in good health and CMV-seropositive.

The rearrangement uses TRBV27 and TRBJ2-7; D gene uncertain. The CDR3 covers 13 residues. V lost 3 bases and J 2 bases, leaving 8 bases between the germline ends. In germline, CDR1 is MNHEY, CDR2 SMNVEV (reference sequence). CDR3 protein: CASSFAGTYEQYF. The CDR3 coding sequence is TGTGCCAGCAGTTTCGCCGGTACCTACGAGCAGTACTTC.

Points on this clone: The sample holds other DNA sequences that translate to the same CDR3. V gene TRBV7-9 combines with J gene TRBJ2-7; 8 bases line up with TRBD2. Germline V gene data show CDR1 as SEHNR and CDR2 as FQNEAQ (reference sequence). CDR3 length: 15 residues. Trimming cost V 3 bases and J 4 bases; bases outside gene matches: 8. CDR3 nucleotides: TGTGCCAGCAGCTTGTTGACGGGAGGGCCTTACGAGCAGTACTTC. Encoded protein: CASSLLTGGPYEQYF.

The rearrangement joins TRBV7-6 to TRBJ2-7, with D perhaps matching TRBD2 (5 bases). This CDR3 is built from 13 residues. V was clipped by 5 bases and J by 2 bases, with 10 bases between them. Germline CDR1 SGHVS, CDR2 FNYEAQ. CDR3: CASSQDWTYEQYF. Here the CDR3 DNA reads TGTGCCAGCAGCCAGGACTGGACCTACGAGCAGTACTTC. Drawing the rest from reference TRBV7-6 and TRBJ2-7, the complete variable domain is GAGVSQSPRYKVTKRGQDVALRCDPISGHVSLYWYRQALGQGPEFLTYFNYEAQQDKSGLPNDRFSAERPEGSISTLTIQRTEQRDSAMYRCASSQDWTYEQYFGPGTRLTVT.

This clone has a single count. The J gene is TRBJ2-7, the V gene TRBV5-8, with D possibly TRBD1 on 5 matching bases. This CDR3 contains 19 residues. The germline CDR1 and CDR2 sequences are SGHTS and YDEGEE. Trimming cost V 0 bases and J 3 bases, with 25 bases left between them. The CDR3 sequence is CASSLAGQRVLTPYYEQYF. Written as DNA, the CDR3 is TGTGCCAGCAGCTTGGCCGGACAAAGGGTCCTTACCCCCTACTACGAGCAGTACTTC.

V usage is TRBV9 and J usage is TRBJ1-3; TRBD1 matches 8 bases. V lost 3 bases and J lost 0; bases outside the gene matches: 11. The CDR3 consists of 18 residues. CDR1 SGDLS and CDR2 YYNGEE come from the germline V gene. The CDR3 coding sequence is TGTGCCAGCAGCGAGGGGAGCTTGGACAGGGACTCTGGAAACACCATATATTTT. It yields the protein CASSEGSLDRDSGNTIYF.

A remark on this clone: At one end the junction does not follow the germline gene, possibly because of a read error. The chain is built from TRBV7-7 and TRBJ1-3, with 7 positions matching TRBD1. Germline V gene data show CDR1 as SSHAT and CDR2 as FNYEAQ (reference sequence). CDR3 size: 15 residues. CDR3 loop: CASSADRAIGNTIYF. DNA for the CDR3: TGTGCTAGCAGCGCCGACAGGGCGATTGGAAACACCATATATTTT.

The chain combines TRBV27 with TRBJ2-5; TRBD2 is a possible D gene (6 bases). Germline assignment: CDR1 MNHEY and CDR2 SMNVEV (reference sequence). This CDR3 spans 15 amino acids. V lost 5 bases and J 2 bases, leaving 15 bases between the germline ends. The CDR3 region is CASSPRRTIQETQYF. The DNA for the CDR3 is TGTGCCAGCAGTCCACGCCGGACTATTCAAGAGACCCAGTACTTC.

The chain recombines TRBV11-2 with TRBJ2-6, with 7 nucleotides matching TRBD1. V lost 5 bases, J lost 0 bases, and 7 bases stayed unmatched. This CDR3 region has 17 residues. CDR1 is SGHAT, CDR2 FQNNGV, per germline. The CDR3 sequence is CASSLPGQPSGANVLTF. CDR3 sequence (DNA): TGTGCCAGCAGCCTCCCGGGACAGCCCTCTGGGGCCAACGTCCTGACTTTC.

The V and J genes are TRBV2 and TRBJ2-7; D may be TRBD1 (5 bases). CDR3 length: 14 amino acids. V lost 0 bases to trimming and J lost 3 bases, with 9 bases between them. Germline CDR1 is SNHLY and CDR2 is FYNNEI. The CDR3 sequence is CASSEARQGYEQYF. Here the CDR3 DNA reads TGTGCCAGCAGTGAAGCGCGTCAGGGCTACGAGCAGTACTTC.

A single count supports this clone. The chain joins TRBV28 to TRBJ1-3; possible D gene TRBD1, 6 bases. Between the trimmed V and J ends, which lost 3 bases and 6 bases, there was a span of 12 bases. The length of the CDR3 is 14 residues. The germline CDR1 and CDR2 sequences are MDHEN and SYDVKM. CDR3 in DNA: TGTGCCAGCAGTTTGGTCCAGGGGATAAACACCATATATTTT. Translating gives CASSLVQGINTIYF.

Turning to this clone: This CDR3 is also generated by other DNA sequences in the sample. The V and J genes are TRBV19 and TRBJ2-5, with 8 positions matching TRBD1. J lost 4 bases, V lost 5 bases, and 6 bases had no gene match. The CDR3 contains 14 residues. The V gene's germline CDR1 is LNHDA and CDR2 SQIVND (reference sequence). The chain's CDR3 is CASSPTGGGETQYF. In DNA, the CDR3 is TGTGCCAGTAGTCCTACAGGGGGTGGAGAGACCCAGTACTTC.

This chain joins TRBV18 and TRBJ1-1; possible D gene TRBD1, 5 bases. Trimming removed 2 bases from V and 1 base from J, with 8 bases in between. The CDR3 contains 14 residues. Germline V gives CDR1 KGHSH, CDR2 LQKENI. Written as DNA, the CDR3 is TGTGCCAGCTCACCAAGTAGGGGGAACACTGAAGCTTTCTTT. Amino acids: CASSPSRGNTEAFF.

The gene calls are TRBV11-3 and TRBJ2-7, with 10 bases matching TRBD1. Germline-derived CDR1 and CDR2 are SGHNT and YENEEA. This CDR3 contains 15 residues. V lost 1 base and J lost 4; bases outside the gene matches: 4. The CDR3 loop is CASSLGGTGAYEQYF. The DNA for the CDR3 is TGTGCCAGCAGCTTAGGGGGGACAGGGGCGTACGAGCAGTACTTC.

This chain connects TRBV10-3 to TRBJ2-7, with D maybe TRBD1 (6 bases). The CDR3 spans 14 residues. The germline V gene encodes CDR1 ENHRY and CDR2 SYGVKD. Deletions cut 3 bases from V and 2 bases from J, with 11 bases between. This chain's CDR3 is CAISDMDRTYEQYF. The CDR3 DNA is TGTGCCATCAGTGACATGGACAGAACCTACGAGCAGTACTTC.

The CDR3 nucleotides are TGTGCCAGTAGTATCCCCAGGGGCTCCCGAGCGAACACCGGGGAGCTGTTTTTT. Encoded protein: CASSIPRGSRANTGELFF. V gene TRBV19 combines with J gene TRBJ2-2, with a tentative D call TRBD1 (6 bases). Germline CDR1 and CDR2: LNHDA and SQIVND (reference sequence). Deletions cut 3 bases from V and 0 bases from J, with 17 bases between. The CDR3 runs to 18 residues. Together with reference TRBV19 and TRBJ2-2, the CDR3 gives the full variable domain: DGGITQSPKYLFRKEGQNVTLSCEQNLNHDAMYWYRQDPGQGLRLIYYSQIVNDFQKGDIAEGYSVSREKKESFPLTVTSAQKNPTAFYLCASSIPRGSRANTGELFFGEGSRLTVL.

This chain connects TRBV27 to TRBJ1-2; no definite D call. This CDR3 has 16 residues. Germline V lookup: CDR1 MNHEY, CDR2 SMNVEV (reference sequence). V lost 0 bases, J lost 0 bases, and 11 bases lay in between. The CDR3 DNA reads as TGTGCCAGCAGTTTATCGCGACAAAGGACTAACTATGGCTACACCTTC. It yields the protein CASSLSRQRTNYGYTF.

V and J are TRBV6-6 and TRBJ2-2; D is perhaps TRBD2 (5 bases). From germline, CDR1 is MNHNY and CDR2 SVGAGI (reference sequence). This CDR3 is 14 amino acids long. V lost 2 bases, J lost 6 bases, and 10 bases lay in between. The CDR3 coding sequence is TGTGCCAGCAGTTACGTGGGAGAGGCCGGGGAGCTGTTTTTT. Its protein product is CASSYVGEAGELFF.

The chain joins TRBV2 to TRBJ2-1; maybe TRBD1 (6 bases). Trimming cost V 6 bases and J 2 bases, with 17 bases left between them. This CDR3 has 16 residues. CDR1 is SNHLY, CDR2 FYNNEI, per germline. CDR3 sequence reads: CASSHRQEAPYNEQFF. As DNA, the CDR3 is TGTGCCAGCAGCCATCGACAGGAGGCCCCCTACAATGAGCAGTTCTTC.